The source of this T cell receptor beta chain is a study of shared clonotypes between healthy human individuals. Overall study: Three plates were used per donor for CD4 naive, three for CD4 memory, two for CD8 naive and one for CD8 memory. General observations from the study: Sampling used blood alone; tissue repertoires probably differ.

Concerning this clone: Its antigen is unidentified. Other DNA variants within this sample encode the same CDR3.

Donors included only healthy HIV-negative adults lacking recent acute infections or vaccinations. V was clipped by 3 bases and J by 7 bases, with 8 bases between them. The CDR3 consists of 11 residues. CDR1 and CDR2 (germline): SGHRS, YFSETQ. This table comes from immunoSEQ multiplex PCR, and its TCRdb copy is limited to in-frame clones, with some not included. The sample comprises nearly 750,000 clones, 55% to 75% of which are singletons, and about 1.8% rests with the top ten. The source material was memory CD4+ T cells sorted from blood. Noted subset: CD45RA-negative fraction. The source is a woman in her twenties or thirties in good health. The chain couples TRBV5-1 to TRBJ2-7, with D perhaps TRBD2 (6 bases). CDR3 in DNA: TGCGCCAGCAGCTCCGCGGGGGAGCAGTACTTC. Amino acid sequence: CASSSAGEQYF.